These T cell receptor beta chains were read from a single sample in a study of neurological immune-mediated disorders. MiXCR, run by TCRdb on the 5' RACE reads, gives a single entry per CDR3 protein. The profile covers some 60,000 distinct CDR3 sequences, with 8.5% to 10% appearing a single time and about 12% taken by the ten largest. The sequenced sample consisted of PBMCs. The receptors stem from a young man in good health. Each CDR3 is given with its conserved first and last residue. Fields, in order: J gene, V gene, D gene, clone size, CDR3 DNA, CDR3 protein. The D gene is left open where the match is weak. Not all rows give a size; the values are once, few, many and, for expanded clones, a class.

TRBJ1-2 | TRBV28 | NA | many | TGTGCCAGCGGGGAAGTCTGGGGGGTATCAAACTATGGCTACACCTTC | CASGEVWGVSNYGYTF
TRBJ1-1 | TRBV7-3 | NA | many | TGTGCCAGCAGCCCACATCTGGGGGCCACTGAAGCTTTCTTT | CASSPHLGATEAFF
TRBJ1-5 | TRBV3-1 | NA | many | TGTGCCAGCAGCCAAGCACAGGGAGGGCAGCCCCAGCATTTT | CASSQAQGGQPQHF
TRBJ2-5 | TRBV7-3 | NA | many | TGTGCCAGCAGCTTTGCGAGACAAGAGACCCAGTACTTC | CASSFARQETQYF
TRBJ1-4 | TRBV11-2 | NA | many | TGTGCCAGCAGCTTCAAACTGGGAATTGCAACTAATGAAAAACTGTTTTTT | CASSFKLGIATNEKLFF
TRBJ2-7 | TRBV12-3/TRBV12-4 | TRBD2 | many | TGTGCCAGCAGTCCCCAAGCGGGATCCCTCCCTTACGAGCAGTACTTC | CASSPQAGSLPYEQYF
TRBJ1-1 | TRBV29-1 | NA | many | TGCAGCGTTGAAGCCTTGTTTGGCTCTGAAGCTTTCTTT | CSVEALFGSEAFF
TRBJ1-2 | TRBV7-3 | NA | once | TGTGCCAGCAGCTTAAACGGGTGGTCAGGTGGCTACACCTTC | CASSLNGWSGGYTF
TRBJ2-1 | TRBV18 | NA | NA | TGTGCCAGCTCACGACAGAATGAGCAGTTCTTC | CASSRQNEQFF
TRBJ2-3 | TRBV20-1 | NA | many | TGCAGTGCTTCCCCTAGTAGGTCCACAGATACGCAGTATTTT | CSASPSRSTDTQYF
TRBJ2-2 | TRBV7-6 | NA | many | TGTGCCAGCAGCTTAGCGTCCTCAGGGGCCCCGAACACCGGGGAGCTGTTTTTT | CASSLASSGAPNTGELFF
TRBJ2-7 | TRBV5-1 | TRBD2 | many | TGCGCCAGCAGCTCCCGCGTGGCGGGAGGGCCACGCGAGCAGTACTTC | CASSSRVAGGPREQYF
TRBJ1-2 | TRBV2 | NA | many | TGTGCCAGCATTCCGAACAGGCTCAGCTATGGCTACACCTTC | CASIPNRLSYGYTF
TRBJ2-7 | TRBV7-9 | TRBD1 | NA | TGTGCCAGCAGCCCTCAAGGGACAGGGAGCGGGCAGTACTTC | CASSPQGTGSGQYF
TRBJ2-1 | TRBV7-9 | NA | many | TGTGCCAGCAGCTCGGAGCTAGCCTACAATGAGCAGTTCTTC | CASSSELAYNEQFF
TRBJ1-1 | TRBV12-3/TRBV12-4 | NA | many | TGTGCCAGCAGTTTTCAGAGAAACACTGAAGCTTTCTTT | CASSFQRNTEAFF
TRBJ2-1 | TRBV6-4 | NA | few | TGTGCCAGCAGTGACTCGGGACTCCCCAACAATGAGCAGTTCTTC | CASSDSGLPNNEQFF
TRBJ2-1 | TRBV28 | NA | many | TGTGCCAGCAGTTTAGTCGGCGAGAACCGCAATGAGCAGTTCTTC | CASSLVGENRNEQFF
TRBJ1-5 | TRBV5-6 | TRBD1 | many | TGTGCCAGCAGCAAGACAGGGATCGGAGGCAATCAGCCCCAGCATTTT | CASSKTGIGGNQPQHF
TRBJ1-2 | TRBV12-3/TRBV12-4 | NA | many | TGTGCCAGCAGTCCTACTCCGCGGACAGACCGATATGGCTACACCTTC | CASSPTPRTDRYGYTF
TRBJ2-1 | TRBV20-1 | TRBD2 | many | TGCAGTGCTAGGGCAGCGTTTCAGGGCGGGAGGGCCGGGAGTATCGAGCAGTTCTTC | CSARAAFQGGRAGSIEQFF
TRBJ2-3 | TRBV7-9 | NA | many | TGTGCCAGCAGCCTCGGACAGACCTCTAGCACAGATACGCAGTATTTT | CASSLGQTSSTDTQYF
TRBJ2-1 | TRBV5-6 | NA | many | TGTGCCAGCAGCTCTTTAGTGGGAGGCCAGTGGAATGAGCAGTTCTTC | CASSSLVGGQWNEQFF
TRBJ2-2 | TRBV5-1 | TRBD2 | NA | TGCGCCAGCAGCTTGGAGCCTAGCGGGAACACCGGGGAGCTGTTTTTT | CASSLEPSGNTGELFF
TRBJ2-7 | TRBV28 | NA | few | TGTGCCAGCAGTAGCGTCTCCTACGAGCAGTACTTC | CASSSVSYEQYF
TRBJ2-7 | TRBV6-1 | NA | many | TGTGCCACCTACGAGCAGTACTTC | CATYEQYF
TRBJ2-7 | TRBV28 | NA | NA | TGTGCCAGCAGTTTCCTGGACGGAAGCTACAAGCAGTACTTC | CASSFLDGSYKQYF
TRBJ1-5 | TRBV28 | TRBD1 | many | TGTGCCAGCAGCCAGGGCGACAGGGCCAGCAATCAGCCCCAGCATTTT | CASSQGDRASNQPQHF
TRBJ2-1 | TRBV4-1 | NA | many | TGCGCCAGCAACCAAGGCGTCCAGAGCTCCTACAATGAGCAGTTCTTC | CASNQGVQSSYNEQFF
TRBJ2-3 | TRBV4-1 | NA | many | TGCGCCAGCAGCCACTACAGTGGAGGGGGTAGCACAGATACGCAGTATTTT | CASSHYSGGGSTDTQYF
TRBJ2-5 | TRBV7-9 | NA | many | TGTGCCAGCAGCCAACAGGGACCTGAGACCCAGTACTTC | CASSQQGPETQYF
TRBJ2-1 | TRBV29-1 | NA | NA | TGCAGCGTTGAAGCGCCGGGGGTTTACAATGAGCAGTTCTTC | CSVEAPGVYNEQFF
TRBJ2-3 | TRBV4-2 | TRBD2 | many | TGTGCCAGCAGGGGTGCGGGAGAGAGCACAGATACGCAGTATTTT | CASRGAGESTDTQYF
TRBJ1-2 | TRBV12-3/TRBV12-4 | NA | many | TGTGCCAGCACTTCAGGGGAGGGGAGCAGGGGCTACACCTTC | CASTSGEGSRGYTF
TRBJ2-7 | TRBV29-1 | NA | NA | TGCAGCGTTGAAGCGGGCAGGGACTGCCCCGGGGGGCAGTACTTC | CSVEAGRDCPGGQYF
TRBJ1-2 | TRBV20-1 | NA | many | TGCAGTGCTAGCCGGGGGAATTATGGCTACACCTTC | CSASRGNYGYTF
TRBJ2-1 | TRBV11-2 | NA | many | TGTGCCAGCAGCCCTTCTGATGGCTCCTACAATGAGCAGTTCTTC | CASSPSDGSYNEQFF
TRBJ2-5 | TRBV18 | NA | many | TGTGCCAGCTCACCACCGTTACAGGCCAATCTGGAGACCCAGTACTTC | CASSPPLQANLETQYF
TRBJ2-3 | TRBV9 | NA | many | TGTGCCAGCAGCGGCCCTGGGTCGGACGGCACAGATACGCAGTATTTT | CASSGPGSDGTDTQYF
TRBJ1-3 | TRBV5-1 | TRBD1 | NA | TGCGCCAGCGGCACAGGGGGAGCCGGTAACACCATATATTTT | CASGTGGAGNTIYF
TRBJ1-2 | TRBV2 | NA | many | TGTGCCAGGAGGCTTGCGGGGCACTATGGCTACACCTTC | CARRLAGHYGYTF